This is a list of T cell receptor beta chains from one sample in a study of CD8+CD57+ T cells in acquired aplastic anemia. TCRdb passed the reads through MiXCR, listing each CDR3 protein once. The sample lists about half a million distinct CDR3 sequences, under 40% occurring once. Material for sequencing was sorted CD4+, CD8+, or CD8+CD57+ T cells (not recorded which) from PBMCs. These TCRs come from a human donor with aplastic anemia. Both conserved end residues are part of each CDR3. A D gene is named only where the DNA matches it firmly. Clone size is not always given. Where it is, it says once, few, many or a class for expanded clones.

D,V,size,CDR3
TRBD1,TRBV12-3/TRBV12-4,-,CASSLGQGGRPQHF
TRBD2,TRBV25-1,-,CASSPVAGGSGTSGFNEQFF
-,TRBV19,many,CASSISPEADYEQYF
-,TRBV9,-,CASSAVGVNSNQPQHF
TRBD1,TRBV7-7,-,CASSTDRGNTGELFF
-,TRBV7-2,many,CASSLGEGTDTQYF
-,TRBV24-1,-,CATSDSPFIDRGNQAQHF
-,TRBV18,few,CASSPKQPGTSNGNTIYF
TRBD2,TRBV7-2,once,CASSLVPTSGYEQYF
-,TRBV3-1,-,CASSQAGRDNQPQHF
-,TRBV6-1,few,CASRPLTVASGNTIYF
-,TRBV10-3,-,CAISGNFNYSYTF
-,TRBV19,many,CASSIPTSYEQYF
-,TRBV24-1,many,CATSGPNTGELFF
-,TRBV29-1,many,CSVSGAAGYTF
TRBD1,TRBV9,-,CASSVGGTANHNSPLHF
-,TRBV7-9,few,CASSFSGSTETQYF
-,TRBV3-1,-,CASSQEWGRTAKIF
-,TRBV19,few,CASSIDAQPSIKFF
TRBD1,TRBV9,many,CASSAGTASNYGYTF
-,TRBV7-2,many,CASSEEAFNSYEQYF
TRBD1,TRBV24-1,-,CATRSAGGNSEAFF
TRBD1,TRBV13,-,CASSVSGTGRSIQYF
-,TRBV7-7,few,CASSLPKTTRSCEQFF
-,TRBV5-1,few,CASSLVRGPYNEQFF
TRBD1,TRBV5-1,many,CASSWDRGPAEYEQYF
-,TRBV24-1,many,CATSDSGPSYNEQFF
TRBD1,TRBV6-1,-,CASGTHRPTGGNSPLHF
-,TRBV5-6,-,CASSLLGQESNQPQHF
TRBD1,TRBV19,many,CASIDRENYGYTF
-,TRBV25-1,-,CASSLGTLSSYEQYF
-,TRBV18,few,CASSPPQVLGPRLYF
-,TRBV24-1,many,CATSDPKGPRETQYF
TRBD1,TRBV25-1,many,CASSEQGALMNTEAFF